The rows below give T cell receptor beta chains drawn from one sample of a study of blood T cell repertoires in COVID-19. Generated by immunoSEQ multiplex PCR, the TCRdb table keeps only in-frame clones and is missing some. The data show about 94,000 clones, about 80% seen once. The sequencing sample was made of peripheral blood. The origin of the receptors is a human donor in a cohort sampled during active COVID-19. CDR3s include the opening cysteine and the closing phenylalanine or tryptophan. The order of the fields is CDR3 length, clone size, D gene, V gene, J gene, CDR3 DNA, CDR3 protein. D genes are given only for firm matches. Not all rows give a size; the values are once, few, many and, for expanded clones, a class.

CDR3 length: 16; clone size: -; D gene: TRBD2; V gene: TRBV10-1; J gene: TRBJ2-1; CDR3 DNA: TGCGCCAGCAGTGAGTCGGTCAGCGGGAGAGACAATGAGCAGTTCTTC; CDR3 protein: CASSESVSGRDNEQFF
CDR3 length: 17; clone size: -; D gene: TRBD1; V gene: TRBV5-4; J gene: TRBJ2-7; CDR3 DNA: TGTGCCAGCAGCTTGGGGGGGACAGCTGGGAGCTCCTACGAGCAGTACTTC; CDR3 protein: CASSLGGTAGSSYEQYF
CDR3 length: 15; clone size: many; D gene: -; V gene: TRBV7-2; J gene: TRBJ1-4; CDR3 DNA: TGTGCCAGCAGCCCTCAATCGGCGGGGGGTGAAAAACTGTTTTTT; CDR3 protein: CASSPQSAGGEKLFF
CDR3 length: 12; clone size: -; D gene: -; V gene: TRBV19; J gene: TRBJ2-7; CDR3 DNA: TGTGCCACCTGGGGGCAGGACCACGAGCAGTACTTC; CDR3 protein: CATWGQDHEQYF
CDR3 length: 14; clone size: -; D gene: -; V gene: TRBV7-2; J gene: TRBJ1-1; CDR3 DNA: TGTGCCAGCAGCTCCCAACGGGTGGTGGCTGAAGCTTTCTTT; CDR3 protein: CASSSQRVVAEAFF
CDR3 length: 13; clone size: -; D gene: -; V gene: TRBV2; J gene: TRBJ2-7; CDR3 DNA: TGTGCCAGCAGCCCCAGCAGGACCTACGAGCAGTACTTC; CDR3 protein: CASSPSRTYEQYF
CDR3 length: 17; clone size: -; D gene: -; V gene: TRBV7-9; J gene: TRBJ1-2; CDR3 DNA: TGTGCCAGCAGCTCCAGGGGTGGGGCCGACCCTAACTATGGCTACACCTTC; CDR3 protein: CASSSRGGADPNYGYTF
CDR3 length: 15; clone size: -; D gene: -; V gene: TRBV6-5; J gene: TRBJ2-7; CDR3 DNA: TGTGCCAGCAGTTACTCAAGCAGGCGATCCTACGAGCAGTACTTC; CDR3 protein: CASSYSSRRSYEQYF
CDR3 length: 14; clone size: -; D gene: -; V gene: TRBV18; J gene: TRBJ2-7; CDR3 DNA: TGTGCCAGCCTTAAGAGGAGGGAGGGGGACGAGCAGTACTTC; CDR3 protein: CASLKRREGDEQYF
CDR3 length: 14; clone size: -; D gene: -; V gene: TRBV15; J gene: TRBJ2-5; CDR3 DNA: TGTGCCACCAGCAGAGAACGGTTTTCGGAGACCCAGTACTTC; CDR3 protein: CATSRERFSETQYF